A single sample gave rise to the 4 T cell receptor beta chains below, sequenced in a study of T cells of healthy individuals. A single record per CDR3 protein comes from TCRdb applying MiXCR to the 5' RACE reads. The profile shows approximately 50,000 distinct CDR3 sequences, roughly 14% of them singletons. All receptors derive from a human donor in good health.

This clonotype was seen a handful of times. The CDR3 region is CSAPKASGPYEQYF. The CDR3 DNA follows: TGCAGTGCCCCGAAGGCTAGCGGCCCCTACGAGCAGTACTTC. This chain uses TRBV20-1 with TRBJ2-7; 7 nucleotides align to TRBD2. CDR1 and CDR2 from the germline V gene are DFQATT and SNEGSKA (reference sequence). This CDR3 spans 14 amino acids. Trimming took 6 bases from V and 2 from J; bases not matched to a gene: 10.

Ten or more counts support this clonotype. The chain is built from TRBV27 and TRBJ2-7, with D possibly matching TRBD1 (5 bases). The V and J ends lost 3 bases and 5 bases respectively, with 14 bases between them. Germline V lookup: CDR1 MNHEY, CDR2 SMNVEV (reference sequence). The CDR3 is made up of 14 amino acids. The DNA of the CDR3 is TGTGCCAGCAGTTTCAGGTGGGGCCTCCACGAGCAGTACTTC. Its protein product is CASSFRWGLHEQYF.

This clonotype was counted many times. The V call is TRBV19, the J call TRBJ1-2, with a possible D match to TRBD1 (6 bases). Germline V gives CDR1 LNHDA, CDR2 SQIVND (reference sequence). Trimming removed 5 bases at V and 1 base at J, with 11 bases between. The CDR3 extends over 14 amino acids. Written as DNA, the CDR3 is TGTGCCAGTAGTTACCTGGACAGTAACTATGGCTACACCTTC. Translating gives CASSYLDSNYGYTF. Using reference TRBV19 and TRBJ1-2 for the parts outside the CDR3, the full variable domain is DGGITQSPKYLFRKEGQNVTLSCEQNLNHDAMYWYRQDPGQGLRLIYYSQIVNDFQKGDIAEGYSVSREKKESFPLTVTSAQKNPTAFYLCASSYLDSNYGYTFGSGTRLTVV.

J is TRBJ2-3 and V is TRBV7-2; 9 bases fit TRBD2. The CDR3 sequence is 17 residues long. With V trimmed by 2 bases and J by 3 bases, 9 bases remained unmatched. Germline V gene sequence: CDR1 SGHTA, CDR2 FQGNSA. The CDR3, as DNA: TGTGCCAGCAGCTTAAACCCAGCGGGAGGTGGGACAGATACGCAGTATTTT. Protein sequence: CASSLNPAGGGTDTQYF.